These 28 T cell receptor beta chains were sequenced from one sample in a study of PD-1 blockade in classical Hodgkin lymphoma. Every patient had relapsed following autologous stem cell transplantation, and cohorts differed in brentuximab vedotin exposure. The data were produced by immunoSEQ multiplex PCR, yet TCRdb's version contains in-frame clones alone and is incomplete. This sample has some 30,000 clones; less than 80% occur once, and the top ten carry roughly 3.5%. Here the sequenced sample was peripheral blood mononuclear cells (PBMCs), taken before the second cycle of nivolumab. All receptors come from a human donor with classical Hodgkin lymphoma.

The CDR3 loop reads CAGQNGGELFF. As DNA, the CDR3 is TGTGCCGGCCAAAACGGCGGGGAGCTGTTTTTT. The gene calls are TRBV28 and TRBJ2-2; D uncertain. This CDR3 has 11 residues. With 11 bases removed from V and 7 bases from J, the gap between germline ends came to 11 bases. CDR1 MDHEN and CDR2 SYDVKM come from the germline V gene.

The chain employs TRBV5-1 and TRBJ2-3, with 10 positions matching TRBD1. The junction had 4 bases not matched to a gene; V was cut back by 3 bases and J by 0 bases. CDR1 is SGHRS, CDR2 YFSETQ, per germline. The CDR3 is made up of 16 amino acids. The CDR3 region is CASSSGQGTSTDTQYF. CDR3 coding DNA: TGCGCCAGCAGCTCGGGACAGGGGACTAGCACAGATACGCAGTATTTT.

V usage is TRBV7-9 and J usage is TRBJ2-3, with 8 nucleotides matching TRBD1. After removal of 5 bases from V and 3 bases from J, the junction contained 10 bases not matched to a gene. Germline lookup yields CDR1 SEHNR and CDR2 FQNEAQ (reference sequence). The CDR3 is made up of 16 amino acids. The CDR3 here is CASSPSQGARTDTQYF. In nucleotides, the CDR3 is TGTGCCAGCAGCCCGAGTCAGGGGGCTAGGACAGATACGCAGTATTTT.

Only a few counts were recorded for this clone. CDR3 in amino acids: CASSTSGGKTFTDTQYF. The DNA of the CDR3 is TGTGCCAGTAGTACCTCGGGGGGGAAAACGTTCACAGATACGCAGTATTTT. The J gene is TRBJ2-3, the V gene TRBV19; the match to TRBD2 covers 8 bases. Germline V gene lookup returns CDR1 LNHDA and CDR2 SQIVND (reference sequence). The CDR3 totals 17 residues. Germline trimming cut 4 bases from V and 2 bases from J; bases unmatched to any gene: 11.

The chain is built from TRBV4-1 and TRBJ2-1, with 16 bases identical to TRBD2. Trimming took 1 base from V and 10 from J; bases not matched to a gene: 4. In germline, CDR1 is MGHRA, CDR2 YSYEKL. The CDR3 contains 16 residues. The CDR3 here is CASSQGPGLAGGEQFF. The DNA for the CDR3 is TGCGCCAGCAGCCAAGGACCGGGACTAGCGGGGGGGGAGCAGTTCTTC.

The rearrangement links TRBV5-5 to TRBJ2-7, with a possible D match to TRBD1 (6 bases). The CDR3 contains 13 residues. Trimming shortened V by 2 bases and J by 3 bases, and 9 bases separated the two germline ends. CDR1 is SGHKS and CDR2 is YYEKEE in the germline V gene (reference sequence). The CDR3 bases are TGTGCCAGCAGCTTTGGACAGTTCTACGAGCAGTACTTC. Its translation is CASSFGQFYEQYF.

This rearrangement joins TRBV27 to TRBJ2-4, with D unclear. This CDR3 spans 14 amino acids. Germline V lookup: CDR1 MNHEY, CDR2 SMNVEV (reference sequence). V lost 6 bases to trimming and J lost 0 bases, with 9 bases between them. The CDR3 sequence is CASSPFGAKNIQYF. The CDR3 DNA reads TGTGCCAGCAGCCCGTTTGGAGCCAAAAACATTCAGTACTTC.

CDR3 bases: TGTGCCAGCAGCTCACCCCCGTGGCTTCAAGAGACCCAGTACTTC. Residues: CASSSPPWLQETQYF. The rearrangement links TRBV5-4 to TRBJ2-5; no firm D call. The CDR3 loop spans 15 amino acids. The V gene lost 3 bases and the J gene lost 2 bases, with 14 bases spanning the gap. Germline V gene lookup returns CDR1 SGHNT and CDR2 YYREEE (reference sequence).

The V and J genes are TRBV4-3 and TRBJ1-1; maybe TRBD1 (5 bases). The CDR3 has 15 residues. V dropped 0 bases and J dropped 3 bases, with 11 bases sitting between them. The germline gives CDR1 LGHNA, CDR2 YSLEER. CDR3: CASSQDRGGYTEAFF. As DNA, the CDR3 is TGCGCCAGCAGCCAAGACCGGGGGGGATACACTGAAGCTTTCTTT.

This rearrangement joins TRBV30 to TRBJ1-1; D is ambiguous. The germline CDR1 and CDR2 sequences are GTSNPN and SVGIG (reference sequence). CDR3 length equals 11 residues. V lost 4 bases and J lost 8, with 11 bases in between. CDR3 sequence: CAWTWVEEAFF. The CDR3 DNA reads TGTGCCTGGACTTGGGTGGAAGAAGCTTTCTTT.

This chain joins TRBV7-7 and TRBJ2-5; D is ambiguous. The germline V gene has CDR1 SSHAT and CDR2 FNYEAQ (reference sequence). The CDR3 has 10 amino acids. The DNA of the CDR3 is TGTGCTTGTTATATAGAGACCCAGTACTTC. This translates into CACYIETQYF.

This clone showed up just once. The chain links TRBV5-3 to TRBJ2-5; possible D gene TRBD1, 5 bases. TRBV5-3 is labeled an ORF, and its function is uncertain. The CDR3 covers 15 residues. Trimming shortened V by 5 bases and J by 0 bases, and 14 bases separated the two germline ends. The CDR3 spells CARRLKRQNQETQYF. The CDR3 nucleotides are TGTGCCAGAAGGCTGAAGAGACAGAACCAAGAGACCCAGTACTTC.

The rearrangement uses TRBV5-4 and TRBJ1-1; D uncertain. Germline V lookup: CDR1 SGHNT, CDR2 YYREEE (reference sequence). Trimming left V 4 bases short and J 3 bases short, with 10 bases between. This CDR3 is built from 13 residues. The chain's CDR3 is CASSATVYTEAFF. CDR3 in DNA: TGTGCCAGCAGCGCCACGGTGTACACTGAAGCTTTCTTT.

The chain joins TRBV19 to TRBJ1-2; TRBD1 matches at 8 bases. CDR3 size: 14 residues. The V gene end was trimmed by 5 bases and the J gene end by 8 bases; junction bases not matched to a gene: 10. Germline V CDR1 and CDR2: LNHDA, SQIVND (reference sequence). The CDR3 DNA sequence: TGTGCCAGTAGTTTATCCGCAGGGGGCGACGGCTACACCTTC. It yields the protein CASSLSAGGDGYTF. Using reference TRBV19 and TRBJ1-2 for the parts outside the CDR3, the full variable domain is DGGITQSPKYLFRKEGQNVTLSCEQNLNHDAMYWYRQDPGQGLRLIYYSQIVNDFQKGDIAEGYSVSREKKESFPLTVTSAQKNPTAFYLCASSLSAGGDGYTFGSGTRLTVV.

The chain is built from TRBV5-6 and TRBJ1-2; perhaps TRBD1 as D (6 bases). V lost 2 bases to trimming and J lost 3 bases, with 23 bases between them. CDR1 SGHDT and CDR2 YYEEEE come from the germline V gene. This CDR3 region has 18 residues. The CDR3 spells CASSLRKKVWAGDYGYTF. DNA of the CDR3: TGTGCCAGCAGCTTAAGGAAGAAGGTCTGGGCAGGGGACTATGGCTACACCTTC.

V and J are TRBV6-5 and TRBJ1-6; D not certain. Trimming pared 7 bases from V and 9 bases from J, leaving 19 bases between. The CDR3 length is 15 residues. Germline assignment: CDR1 MNHEY and CDR2 SVGAGI. This chain's CDR3 is CASMEDAPRSSPLHF. CDR3 nucleotide sequence: TGTGCCAGCATGGAAGACGCTCCCAGGAGTTCACCCCTCCACTTT.

This rearrangement joins TRBV7-8 to TRBJ2-3; 15 bases agree with TRBD2. J was trimmed by 2 bases and V by 2 bases; bases with no gene match: 5. The CDR3 totals 18 residues. Germline values: CDR1 SGHVS, CDR2 FQNEAQ. The CDR3 here is CASSLRTSGGVFTDTQYF. DNA for the CDR3: TGTGCCAGCAGCTTAAGGACTAGCGGGGGGGTTTTCACAGATACGCAGTATTTT.

This chain links TRBV14 with TRBJ2-3; 14 nucleotides align to TRBD2. J was trimmed by 1 base and V by 4 bases; bases with no gene match: 10. The CDR3 extends over 19 amino acids. Germline CDR1 reads SGHDN; CDR2 reads FVKESK. The CDR3 sequence is CASSRKNPGLAGGTDTQYF. The DNA of the CDR3 is TGTGCCAGCAGCCGGAAGAACCCGGGACTAGCGGGGGGCACAGATACGCAGTATTTT.

The rearrangement links TRBV4-1 to TRBJ2-1, with TRBD2 matching over 13 bases. This CDR3 has 15 residues. Germline CDR1 and CDR2: MGHRA and YSYEKL. V shed 4 bases and J 7 bases; nucleotides not matched to a gene: 4. The CDR3 nucleotides read TGCGCCAGCAGCCGTACTAGCGGGGGGGCTAATGAGCAGTTCTTC. This sequence encodes CASSRTSGGANEQFF.

V usage is TRBV11-2 and J usage is TRBJ2-7, with D perhaps matching TRBD1 or TRBD2 (7 bases each). The CDR3 loop spans 15 amino acids. V was trimmed by 1 base and J by 2 bases, leaving 12 bases between them. Looked up from germline, CDR1 is SGHAT and CDR2 is FQNNGV. CDR3 in DNA: TGTGCCAGCAGCTTAGGGGCAGGGGGGGCCTACGAGCAGTACTTC. It translates to CASSLGAGGAYEQYF.

This clone was counted only a few times. In DNA form, the CDR3 reads TGTGCCAGTAGTATCGACATTGGGAGCAATCAGCCCCAGCATTTT. This gives the protein CASSIDIGSNQPQHF. The chain links TRBV19 to TRBJ1-5; D is uncertain. The CDR3 extends over 15 amino acids. Between the trimmed V and J ends, which lost 3 bases and 1 base, there was a span of 10 bases. The germline gives CDR1 LNHDA, CDR2 SQIVND (reference sequence).

CDR3 nucleotides: TGTGCCTGGAGGGGGGGTGAGGCCAACTATGGCTACACCTTC. Residues: CAWRGGEANYGYTF. V and J are TRBV30 and TRBJ1-2; tentative D call: TRBD1 (5 bases). Trimming stripped 3 bases from V and 2 bases from J, with 13 bases between. Germline V gene sequence: CDR1 GTSNPN, CDR2 SVGIG (reference sequence). CDR3 length equals 14 residues.

V gene TRBV2 combines with J gene TRBJ1-5; D is unresolved. This CDR3 is 13 amino acids long. In germline, CDR1 is SNHLY, CDR2 FYNNEI. The V and J ends lost 8 bases and 9 bases respectively, with 17 bases between them. The chain's CDR3 is CASDGDNFSPQHF. In DNA form, the CDR3 reads TGTGCCAGCGATGGCGACAACTTCTCGCCCCAGCATTTT.

Only a few counts were recorded for this clone. The chain has TRBV19 and TRBJ1-1, with D possibly being TRBD1 (5 bases). The germline V and J ends were trimmed by 4 bases and 1 base, with 7 bases remaining between them. The CDR3 spans 13 residues. Germline CDR1 reads LNHDA; CDR2 reads SQIVND (reference sequence). The CDR3 DNA is TGTGCCAGTAGTAGGGGGGGGAACACTGAAGCTTTCTTT. Encoded protein: CASSRGGNTEAFF.

The chain has TRBV7-9 and TRBJ2-7; D is perhaps TRBD1 (5 bases). Between the trimmed V and J ends, which lost 1 base and 0 bases, there was a span of 7 bases. The CDR3 loop spans 14 amino acids. CDR1 SEHNR and CDR2 FQNEAQ come from the germline V gene (reference sequence). This CDR3 is CASSLVGDSYEQYF. CDR3 nucleotides: TGTGCCAGCAGCTTAGTAGGGGACTCCTACGAGCAGTACTTC.

The chain employs TRBV5-6 and TRBJ2-2; 7 nucleotides align to TRBD2. V shed 1 base, J shed 5 bases, and the junction held 11 bases outside the gene matches. The CDR3 is made up of 17 amino acids. The germline V gene has CDR1 SGHDT and CDR2 YYEEEE. As DNA, the CDR3 is TGTGCCAGCAGCTTGTTCGCGGGGGAAGGAGAGACCGGGGAGCTGTTTTTT. Residues: CASSLFAGEGETGELFF. The full variable domain, in which reference TRBV5-6 and TRBJ2-2 provide the parts outside the CDR3, is DAGVTQSPTHLIKTRGQQVTLRCSPKSGHDTVSWYQQALGQGPQFIFQYYEEEERQRGNFPDRFSGHQFPNYSSELNVNALLLGDSALYLCASSLFAGEGETGELFFGEGSRLTVL.

The CDR3 DNA reads TGTGCCAGCAGCCCGGGACAGAACACCGGGGAGCTGTTTTTT. This encodes CASSPGQNTGELFF. The chain couples TRBV9 to TRBJ2-2, with D tentatively TRBD1 (6 bases). CDR1 is SGDLS, CDR2 YYNGEE, per germline. CDR3 size: 14 residues. V lost 4 bases to trimming and J lost 1 base, with 8 bases between them.

This chain links TRBV5-8 with TRBJ2-1; 11 bases are shared with TRBD2. V shed 3 bases and J 2 bases; nucleotides not matched to a gene: 7. The CDR3 sequence is 17 residues long. Germline loops: CDR1 SGHTS, CDR2 YDEGEE. DNA of the CDR3: TGTGCCAGCAGCTACGGGACTAGCGGCACCCCCTACAATGAGCAGTTCTTC. Its protein is CASSYGTSGTPYNEQFF.